The following is a TCR beta chain sequence with its context. V gave up 8 bases and J gave up 8 bases, with 21 bases separating them. Germline CDR1 and CDR2: SGHVS and FQNEAQ. The CDR3 runs 14 residues. Healthy Caucasians were all of the donors. Template switching created a universal primer site, and the cDNA included unique molecular identifiers. TCRdb independently ran MiXCR on the 5' RACE reads; one entry per CDR3 protein. This sample has roughly 1,500,000 distinct CDR3 sequences; more than 30% occur once, and the top ten carry 0.25% to 0.3%. This entry belongs to a study of identical twins. The sequenced sample was cord blood. The chain is built from TRBV7-8 and TRBJ1-2; tentative D call: TRBD1 (5 bases). This clonotype was obtained from a newborn girl in good health. The CDR3 sequence is CASGTGPFREGYTF. CDR3 in DNA: TGTGCCAGCGGAACCGGGCCCTTCAGGGAGGGCTACACCTTC.